The clone carrying this TCR beta chain was seen once. This CDR3 is 14 amino acids long. Germline V gene sequence: CDR1 SGHVS, CDR2 FQNEAQ. Trimming left V 4 bases short and J 1 base short, with 9 bases between. This sample stems from a study of blood T cell repertoires in COVID-19. Study at large: The United States, Italy and Spain were the sources of the acute and convalescent COVID-19 samples. T cells, B-cell-depleted T cells, or PBMCs provided the cDNA or gDNA that served as material.

Original analysis: For nucleated cells, counts were estimated from reference gene primer amplification. Sequencing used immunoSEQ multiplex PCR; TCRdb keeps in-frame clones, though not all of them. V, J and clone size reflect that table, while D and trimming were determined from the DNA. The data hold roughly 32,000 clones, with 90% observed a single time. The TCR originated in a man older than 75 with acute or convalescent COVID-19. V gene TRBV7-8 combines with J gene TRBJ2-3, with D uncertain. The sample comprised peripheral blood. The CDR3 DNA reads TGTGCCAGCAGCTCCTTGGCGGGCACAGATACGCAGTATTTT. Protein sequence: CASSSLAGTDTQYF.